This T cell receptor beta chain was observed in a study of T-cell reconstitution after alpha-beta-depleted transplantation in children. The CDR3 loop spans 16 amino acids. Trimming pared 1 base from V and 0 bases from J, leaving 12 bases between. Germline CDR1 and CDR2: SGDLS and YYNGEE. Library preparation (for TCRbeta) was performed with unique molecular identifiers. TCRdb redid the calling of the PCR reads with MiXCR, one entry per CDR3 protein. There are fewer than 550,000 distinct CDR3 sequences in the sample; roughly 11% occur only once, and about 15% lies in the top ten. This clonotype was seen at least ten times. The target antigen is unknown. Regarding the study as a whole: Some patients showed high day-60 TCRbeta diversity, which derived from surviving recipient T cells and thymic progenitors. At one year after transplant, newly produced T cells mostly accounted for T-cell counts and diversity. About two months after transplant, alpha-beta T cells reportedly came from several hundred expanded graft clones.

The specimen comprised PBMCs, mostly from graft donor cells, sampled 180 days after TCRalphabeta/CD19-depleted stem cell transplant. The chain couples TRBV9 to TRBJ2-3; D perhaps matches TRBD1 (6 bases). The TCR was taken from a female patient aged 2-9 years who had a stem cell transplant for aplastic anemia, so the T cells may come from the graft donor. The CDR3 is CASSVRQGFSTDTQYF. The CDR3 nucleotides are TGTGCCAGCAGCGTACGTCAGGGGTTTAGCACAGATACGCAGTATTTT. Full variable domain (rest looked up from reference TRBV9 and TRBJ2-3): DSGVTQTPKHLITATGQRVTLRCSPRSGDLSVYWYQQSLDQGLQFLIQYYNGEERAKGNILERFSAQQFPDLHSELNLSSLELGDSALYFCASSVRQGFSTDTQYFGPGTRLTVL.